One TCR beta chain is described in this entry. This receptor's antigen is unknown. There are no base qualities to consult, and no much larger clone falls within one base. This sample is drawn from a study of STAT5B mutations in CD4+ large granular lymphocyte leukemia (dated by TCRdb to 2022 to 2024). About the investigation overall: Among healthy controls, the CDR3 'QG' motif was associated with a particular HLA allele. The TCRbeta repertoires of CD4+ T-cell large granular lymphocyte leukemia patients were compared with the TCRbeta repertoires of healthy blood donors. The purity of purified fractions was confirmed by flow cytometry on FACSCanto II or FACSVerse to exceed 95% among lymphocytes.

TCRbeta rearrangements were sequenced from genomic DNA using the immunoSEQ assay at survey resolution. The source study handled its data this way. In the TCR sequencing data, the lowest productive clonotype frequency that could be detected was 2.59 x 10-5. Only productive TCRbeta rearrangements, defined as complete and in-frame sequences, were included in the analyses. The clonality of each sample was calculated as Simpson clonality in the immunoSEQ Analyzer version 3.0. Clones were grouped by frequency into very rare, small, medium, large (1-20%) or hyperexpanded (>20%) categories. Generation probabilities were estimated with OLGA 1.2.3, V-gene circos plots were made with VDJtools, specificities were looked up in VDJdb, and CDR3 motifs were identified with GLIPH. TCRdb's version of the immuneACCESS table is confined to in-frame rearrangements and falls short of the full clone set. An unresolved V gene accounts for under half of the shortfall where checked; the remainder is of unknown origin. The DNA gave D and trimming, while V, J and clone size come from that table. The sample table shows fewer than 25,000 clones, and more than 75% are seen once. The ten largest clonotypes hold approximately 9% of the sample.

What the work shows at the level of the full study, not this receptor alone: Main leukemic clonotypes were private to each patient, although approximately 25% of the main leukemic clonotypes were found at low frequency in the non-leukemic repertoires of other patients. CD4-sorted patient repertoires appeared more clonal than healthy CD4+ repertoires, and this difference persisted after removing the putative leukemic clones. Data were not HLA-matched; higher clonality in CD4+ versus CD8+ T-LGLL could reflect the relatively small sample size. TRBV06-family usage was enriched among the top patient clones (8/27) compared with healthy controls (2/35).

The healthy control group was made up of approximately 40 blood donors, and the Finnish Red Cross blood service supplied their buffy coats. All TCR-sequenced material derived from peripheral blood: patient blood samples and healthy donor buffy coats. Peripheral blood mononuclear cells were isolated by Ficoll-Hypaque gradient centrifugation. Magnetic purification was used to isolate CD4+ cells from the buffy coats of the healthy controls. Genomic DNA was extracted using the Gentra Puregene Cell and Tissue kit, and a Qubit 2.0 fluorometer was used to quantify it. CDR1 and CDR2, per the germline V gene (reference sequence), are MNHNY and SVGAGI. Counted from cysteine to phenylalanine, this CDR3 has 14 amino acids. The kept DNA is CDR3 alone, 42 bases in frame from the first base. V and J lose 2 bases and 3 bases, and a span of 11 bases separates them.

The V and J segments used are TRBV6-6 and TRBJ2-7; the D gene cannot be resolved reliably. The specimen sequenced was CD4+ T cells from blood buffy coats. The sequence derives from a human donor in good health. The DNA sequence follows: TGTGCCAGCAGTTACCGTGAGTCAGACTACGAGCAGTACTTC. Translated, this is CASSYRESDYEQYF.